Presented here are 10 T cell receptor beta chains from one specimen sequenced in a study of identical twins. MiXCR, run by TCRdb on the 5' RACE reads, gives a single entry per CDR3 protein. The top ten hold approximately 12% of the sample, which has about 430,000 distinct CDR3 sequences, 15% to 20% seen once. Sequencing was done on a sample of naive T cells sorted from blood. Receptors were obtained from a man aged 45-60 years in good health.

This clonotype was detected only a few times. This chain links TRBV5-1 with TRBJ2-5, with a weak D call TRBD2 (5 bases). V was clipped by 0 bases and J by 4 bases, with 16 bases between them. Germline assignment: CDR1 SGHRS and CDR2 YFSETQ. CDR3 size: 16 residues. The CDR3 here is CASSLGSSRGAETQYF. The DNA for the CDR3 is TGCGCCAGCAGCTTGGGAAGTAGCCGGGGAGCAGAGACCCAGTACTTC.

CDR3 protein: CASSPRQGREQYF. CDR3 DNA sequence: TGTGCCAGCAGCCCCCGACAGGGCCGCGAGCAGTACTTC. The genes are TRBV3-1 and TRBJ2-7; 7 nucleotides line up with TRBD1. The germline gives CDR1 LGHDT, CDR2 YNNKEL (reference sequence). V was clipped by 4 bases and J by 6 bases; unmatched bases: 6. This CDR3 is built from 13 residues.

The J gene is TRBJ2-4, the V gene TRBV15, with 7 bases matching TRBD2. Per the germline V gene, CDR1 is LNHNV and CDR2 is YYDKDF (reference sequence). The CDR3 totals 15 residues. J gave up 6 bases and V 0 bases, and 5 bases lay outside the gene matches. CDR3 sequence: CATSRDSGEGNIQYF. CDR3 DNA: TGTGCCACCAGCAGAGATTCGGGGGAGGGAAACATTCAGTACTTC.

This clonotype was seen ten or more times. The J gene is TRBJ2-1, the V gene TRBV20-1; D could derive from TRBD1 or TRBD2 (5 bases each). Germline V gene lookup returns CDR1 DFQATT and CDR2 SNEGSKA (reference sequence). V was shortened by 6 bases and J by 0 bases, with 15 bases between the two germline ends. The CDR3 runs 15 residues. Here the CDR3 DNA reads TGCAGTGCCAAGTCCGGGACCAGCTCCTACAATGAGCAGTTCTTC. It encodes CSAKSGTSSYNEQFF.

This clonotype was seen repeatedly, ten times or more. The chain joins TRBV20-1 to TRBJ2-5, with 7 bases identical to TRBD1. J was trimmed by 5 bases and V by 2 bases; bases with no gene match: 5. The CDR3 contains 13 residues. In germline, CDR1 is DFQATT, CDR2 SNEGSKA (reference sequence). CDR3 protein: CSARRQGVETQYF. The CDR3 nucleotides read TGCAGTGCTAGACGACAGGGTGTGGAGACCCAGTACTTC.

This clonotype was recorded at least ten times. Here the CDR3 reads CASSQGGGQPQHF. The CDR3 DNA sequence: TGCGCCAGCAGCCAAGGGGGCGGGCAGCCCCAGCATTTT. The chain recombines TRBV4-3 with TRBJ1-5, with TRBD1 as a possible D gene (5 bases). The V gene's germline CDR1 is LGHNA and CDR2 YSLEER. The germline V and J ends were trimmed by 1 base and 7 bases, with 8 bases remaining between them. The CDR3 loop spans 13 amino acids.

J is TRBJ2-5 and V is TRBV28; possible D gene TRBD2, 7 bases. This CDR3 region has 15 residues. Trimming took 6 bases from V and 3 from J, leaving 17 bases between them. The germline gives CDR1 MDHEN, CDR2 SYDVKM. The DNA of the CDR3 is TGTGCCAGCAGCCCTCAGGGGAGGGGAGAAGAGACCCAGTACTTC. As protein: CASSPQGRGEETQYF.

The chain joins TRBV29-1 to TRBJ2-3, with 11 bases that match TRBD2. Losses at the gene ends were 4 bases for V and 5 bases for J; bases not matched to a gene: 2. The germline gives CDR1 SQVTM, CDR2 ANQGSEA. CDR3 size: 13 residues. The CDR3 loop reads CSVGGLAVDTQYF. In nucleotides, the CDR3 is TGCAGCGTTGGGGGACTAGCGGTAGATACGCAGTATTTT.

This clonotype appeared a few times. This chain connects TRBV9 to TRBJ2-1, with 12 bases fitting TRBD2. The V gene's germline CDR1 is SGDLS and CDR2 YYNGEE. The CDR3 is made up of 16 amino acids. With V trimmed by 2 bases and J by 7 bases, 7 bases remained unmatched. The DNA of the CDR3 is TGTGCCAGCAGCGTCCAGCCCGGACTAGCGGGAAATGAGCAGTTCTTC. Translated: CASSVQPGLAGNEQFF.

The chain links TRBV6-5 to TRBJ1-1; TRBD1 might be the D (6 bases). The CDR3 has 16 residues. Germline assignment: CDR1 MNHEY and CDR2 SVGAGI. V gave up 2 bases and J gave up 3 bases, with 16 bases separating them. The CDR3 bases are TGTGCCAGCAGTTACCCATACAGGGTAGAGGACACTGAAGCTTTCTTT. Protein: CASSYPYRVEDTEAFF.